This T cell receptor beta chain derives from a study of beta chain features in type 1 diabetes. Across the study: Age, gender and cell yields were alike across patients and healthy donors. The study, taken as a whole, reports: Equally in patients and controls, PCR might preferentially amplify shorter templates.

CD45RO/CCR7/CD25/CD127/CD95/CD27 staining was used to isolate CD4+ naive, central memory, regulatory and stem cell-like memory cells by sorting. CDR3 size: 15 residues. V was clipped by 4 bases and J by 6 bases, with 15 bases between them. CDR1 is KGHSH, CDR2 LQKENI, per germline. The whole isolated RNA underwent reverse transcription, so sequencing captured expressed TCRB transcripts. Data came from immunoSEQ multiplex PCR; TCRdb stores just in-frame clones and leaves some out. This table has over 700,000 clones, roughly a sixth appearing once. With respect to this clone: The target antigen is unknown.

J is TRBJ1-4 and V is TRBV18; possibly TRBD1 for D (5 bases). The sample comprised naive CD4+ T cells from blood. The TCR was taken from a woman under 30 in good health. CDR3 amino acids: CASSQYGATDEKLFF. The DNA for the CDR3 is TGTGCCAGCTCACAGTATGGCGCGACAGATGAAAAACTGTTTTTT.